This TCR beta chain was sequenced during a study of Graves' ophthalmopathy and Graves' hyperthyroidism. This clonotype showed up many times. The antigen remains undetermined. Findings of the study overall: Clonotypes were expanded in thyroid at above 0.001 frequency, and most also appeared in blood. A model built from 13 signatures distinguished ophthalmopathy from stable hyperthyroidism with approximately 89% sensitivity and about 80% specificity.

Amplification of the TCR beta CDR3 regions used RNA transcripts (as template). Investigators did first-round RT-PCR with HTBI primers, then second-round multiplex PCR. TCRdb used MiXCR to reprocess the multiplex PCR reads, holding one entry per CDR3 protein. The table lists about 640,000 distinct CDR3 sequences, more than 40% of them singletons, with under 3.5% in the top ten. Between the trimmed V and J ends, which lost 7 bases and 3 bases, there was a span of 13 bases. The CDR3 sequence is 13 residues long. In germline, CDR1 is SGHNT, CDR2 YYREEE (reference sequence). Disease in donors with ophthalmopathy had moderate-to-severe activity, CAS ≥3, NOSPECS ≥4 and under 3 months' duration. The authors used Ficoll-Paque density gradient centrifugation to separate PBMCs. The input was around 9.9 ml of fresh peripheral blood.

Sequences were obtained from peripheral blood. The receptor's source is an adult man with Graves' ophthalmopathy. The rearrangement links TRBV5-4 to TRBJ2-5, with a possible D match to TRBD2 (5 bases). The CDR3 protein is CASSPLREETQYF. In nucleotides, the CDR3 is TGTGCCAGCTCTCCGTTGAGGGAAGAGACCCAGTACTTC.